There are many counts of the clone carrying this TCR beta chain. Its specificity is unknown. The entry originates in a study of metastatic and nonmetastatic thyroid tumors. Across the whole study: Blood and tumor or nodule tissue repertoires from malignant and benign thyroid patients were compared.

Whole-study results and caveats: Across blood and tumor, TCR beta diversity in malignant thyroid tumors was reportedly significantly higher than in benign nodules.

Using MiXCR, TCRdb re-called clones from the PCR reads. The sample lists about 30,000 clones; about 4% were seen once. The CDR3 totals 19 residues. V lost 5 bases, J lost 1 base, and 22 bases stayed unmatched. Germline V gene lookup returns CDR1 DFQATT and CDR2 SNEGSKA (reference sequence). None of the patients had undergone any treatment ahead of thyroid surgery. This clonotype was sampled from a female donor with papillary thyroid cancer or a benign thyroid nodule (not recorded which). Some clones in this sample may be carry-over from other donors' samples. The specimen sequenced was blood. J is TRBJ2-7 and V is TRBV20-1, with 8 bases fitting TRBD1. The CDR3 DNA reads TGCAGTGCTCTTGATAGCGGCAGGGGGCGCATTCCGGTTTCCTACGAGCAGTACTTC. The encoded protein is CSALDSGRGRIPVSYEQYF.